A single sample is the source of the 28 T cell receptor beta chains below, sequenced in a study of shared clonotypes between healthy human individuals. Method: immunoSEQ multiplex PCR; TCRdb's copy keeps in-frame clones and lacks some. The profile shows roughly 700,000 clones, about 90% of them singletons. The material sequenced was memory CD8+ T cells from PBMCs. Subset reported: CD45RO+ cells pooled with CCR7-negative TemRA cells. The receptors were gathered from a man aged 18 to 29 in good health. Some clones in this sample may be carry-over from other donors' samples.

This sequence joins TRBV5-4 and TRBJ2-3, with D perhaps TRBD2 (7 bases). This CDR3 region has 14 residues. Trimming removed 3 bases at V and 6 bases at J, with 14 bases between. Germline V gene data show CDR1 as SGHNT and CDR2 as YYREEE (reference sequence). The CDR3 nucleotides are TGTGCCAGCAGCTGGGTAGGGGGGGAGGATACGCAGTATTTT. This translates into CASSWVGGEDTQYF.

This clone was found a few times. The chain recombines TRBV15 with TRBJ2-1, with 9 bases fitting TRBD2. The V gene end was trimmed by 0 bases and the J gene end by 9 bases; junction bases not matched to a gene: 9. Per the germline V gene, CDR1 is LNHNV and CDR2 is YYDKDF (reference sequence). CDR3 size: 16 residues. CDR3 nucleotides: TGTGCCACCAGCAGAGAGCGGGAGGGAGTAGGTGTTGAGCAGTTCTTC. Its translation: CATSREREGVGVEQFF.

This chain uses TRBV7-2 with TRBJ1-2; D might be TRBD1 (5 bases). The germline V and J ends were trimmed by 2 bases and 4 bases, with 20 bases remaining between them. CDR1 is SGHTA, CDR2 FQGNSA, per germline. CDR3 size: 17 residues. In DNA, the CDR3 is TGTGCCAGCAGCTTACCTGACCCGGGACGGCGCTCCTATGGCTACACCTTC. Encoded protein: CASSLPDPGRRSYGYTF.

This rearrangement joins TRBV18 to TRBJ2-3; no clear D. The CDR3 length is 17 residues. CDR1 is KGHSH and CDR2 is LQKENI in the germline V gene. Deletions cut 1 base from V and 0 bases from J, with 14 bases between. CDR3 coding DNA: TGTGCCAGCTCACCACTCTACCTAAGGTCAAGCACAGATACGCAGTATTTT. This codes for CASSPLYLRSSTDTQYF.

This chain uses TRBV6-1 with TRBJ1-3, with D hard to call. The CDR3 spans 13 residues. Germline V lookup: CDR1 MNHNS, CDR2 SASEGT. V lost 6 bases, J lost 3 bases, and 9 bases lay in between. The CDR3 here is CASRSALGNTIYF. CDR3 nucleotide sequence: TGTGCCAGCAGGTCGGCGCTTGGAAACACCATATATTTT.

Here the CDR3 reads CASSRTPGQGYEKLFF. The CDR3 DNA reads TGTGCCAGCAGCCGAACTCCGGGACAGGGGTATGAAAAACTGTTTTTT. The chain uses TRBV2 and TRBJ1-4; 10 bases align to TRBD1. Trimming removed 6 bases from V and 6 bases from J; junction bases left unmatched: 10. The CDR3 totals 16 residues. The germline V gene has CDR1 SNHLY and CDR2 FYNNEI.

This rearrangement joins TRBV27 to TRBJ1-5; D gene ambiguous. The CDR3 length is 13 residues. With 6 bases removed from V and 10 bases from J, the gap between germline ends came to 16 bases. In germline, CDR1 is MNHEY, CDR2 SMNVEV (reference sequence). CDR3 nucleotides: TGTGCCAGCAGCCTGGAGGACGGCCTCCCCCAGCATTTT. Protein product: CASSLEDGLPQHF.

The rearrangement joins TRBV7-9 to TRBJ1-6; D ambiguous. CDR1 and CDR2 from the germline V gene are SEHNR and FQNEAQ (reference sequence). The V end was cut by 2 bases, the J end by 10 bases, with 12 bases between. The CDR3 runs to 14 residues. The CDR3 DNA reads TGTGCCAGCAGCTTACCCTTCCTAGGATCACCCCTCCACTTT. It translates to CASSLPFLGSPLHF.

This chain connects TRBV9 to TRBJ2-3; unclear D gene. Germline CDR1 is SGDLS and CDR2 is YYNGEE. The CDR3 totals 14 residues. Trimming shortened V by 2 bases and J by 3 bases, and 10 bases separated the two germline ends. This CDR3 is CASSVFGQTDTQYF. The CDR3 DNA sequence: TGTGCCAGCAGCGTCTTCGGCCAGACAGATACGCAGTATTTT.

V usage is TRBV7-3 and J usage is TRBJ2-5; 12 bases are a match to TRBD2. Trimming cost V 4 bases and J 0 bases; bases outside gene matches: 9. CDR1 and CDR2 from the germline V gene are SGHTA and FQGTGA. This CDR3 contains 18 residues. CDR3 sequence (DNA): TGTGCCAGCAGCTCCACCGGACTAGCGGGACGGTACCAAGAGACCCAGTACTTC. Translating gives CASSSTGLAGRYQETQYF.

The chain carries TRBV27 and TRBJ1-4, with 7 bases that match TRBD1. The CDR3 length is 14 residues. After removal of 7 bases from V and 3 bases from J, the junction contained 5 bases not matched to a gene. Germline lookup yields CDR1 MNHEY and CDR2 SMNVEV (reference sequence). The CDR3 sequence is CASTRGGANEKLFF. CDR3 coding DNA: TGTGCCAGCACCAGGGGGGGGGCTAATGAAAAACTGTTTTTT.

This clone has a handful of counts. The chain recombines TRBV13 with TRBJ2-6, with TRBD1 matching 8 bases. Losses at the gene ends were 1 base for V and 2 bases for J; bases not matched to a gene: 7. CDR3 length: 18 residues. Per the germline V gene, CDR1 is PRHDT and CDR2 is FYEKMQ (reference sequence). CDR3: CASSLVHRGSPGANVLTF. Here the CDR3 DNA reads TGTGCCAGCAGCTTAGTGCACAGGGGGTCCCCTGGGGCCAACGTCCTGACTTTC.

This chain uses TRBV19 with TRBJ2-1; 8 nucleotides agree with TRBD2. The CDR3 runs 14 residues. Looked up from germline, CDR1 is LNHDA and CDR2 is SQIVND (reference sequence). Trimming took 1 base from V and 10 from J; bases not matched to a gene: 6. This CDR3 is CASSIAGGLGEQFF. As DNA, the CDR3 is TGTGCCAGTAGTATAGCGGGAGGGCTAGGGGAGCAGTTCTTC. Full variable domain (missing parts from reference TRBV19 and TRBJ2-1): DGGITQSPKYLFRKEGQNVTLSCEQNLNHDAMYWYRQDPGQGLRLIYYSQIVNDFQKGDIAEGYSVSREKKESFPLTVTSAQKNPTAFYLCASSIAGGLGEQFFGPGTRLTVL.

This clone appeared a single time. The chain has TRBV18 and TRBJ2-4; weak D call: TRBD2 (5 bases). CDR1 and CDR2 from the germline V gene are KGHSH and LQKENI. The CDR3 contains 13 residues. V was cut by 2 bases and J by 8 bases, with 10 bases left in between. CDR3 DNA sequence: TGTGCCAGCTCACCAGGGCCGGAGGACATTCAGTACTTC. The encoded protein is CASSPGPEDIQYF.

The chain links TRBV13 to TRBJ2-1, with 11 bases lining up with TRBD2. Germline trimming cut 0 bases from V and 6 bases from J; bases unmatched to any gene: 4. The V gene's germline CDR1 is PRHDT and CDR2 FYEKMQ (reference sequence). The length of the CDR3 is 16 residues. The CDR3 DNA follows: TGTGCCAGCAGCTTAGGGGGACTAGCGGTTTTCAATGAGCAGTTCTTC. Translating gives CASSLGGLAVFNEQFF. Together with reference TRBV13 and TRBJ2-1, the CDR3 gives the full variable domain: AAGVIQSPRHLIKEKRETATLKCYPIPRHDTVYWYQQGPGQDPQFLISFYEKMQSDKGSIPDRFSAQQFSDYHSELNMSSLELGDSALYFCASSLGGLAVFNEQFFGPGTRLTVL.

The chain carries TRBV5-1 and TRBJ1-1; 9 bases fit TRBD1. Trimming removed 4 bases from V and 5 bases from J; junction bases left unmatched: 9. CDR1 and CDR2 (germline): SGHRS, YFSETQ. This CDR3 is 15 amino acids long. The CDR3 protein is CASSQGQGRETEAFF. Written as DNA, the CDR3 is TGCGCCAGCAGCCAGGGACAGGGTAGGGAAACTGAAGCTTTCTTT.

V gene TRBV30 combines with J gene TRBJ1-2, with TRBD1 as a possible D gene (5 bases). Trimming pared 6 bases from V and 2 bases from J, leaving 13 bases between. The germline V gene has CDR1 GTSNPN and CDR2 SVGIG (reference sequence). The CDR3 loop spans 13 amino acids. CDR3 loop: CACGHDPNYGYTF. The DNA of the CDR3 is TGTGCCTGCGGACACGACCCAAACTATGGCTACACCTTC.

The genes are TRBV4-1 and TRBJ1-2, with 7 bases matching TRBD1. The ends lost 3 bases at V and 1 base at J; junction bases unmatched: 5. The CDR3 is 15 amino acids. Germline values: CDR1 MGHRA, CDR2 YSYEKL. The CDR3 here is CASSQPGQLNYGYTF. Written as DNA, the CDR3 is TGCGCCAGCAGCCAGCCGGGACAGCTTAACTATGGCTACACCTTC.

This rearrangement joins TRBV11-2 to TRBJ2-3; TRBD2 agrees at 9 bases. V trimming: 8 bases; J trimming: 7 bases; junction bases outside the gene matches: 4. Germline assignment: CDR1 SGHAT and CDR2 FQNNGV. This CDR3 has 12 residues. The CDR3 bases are TGTGCCAGCTTGCTAGCGGGGAATACGCAGTATTTT. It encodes CASLLAGNTQYF.

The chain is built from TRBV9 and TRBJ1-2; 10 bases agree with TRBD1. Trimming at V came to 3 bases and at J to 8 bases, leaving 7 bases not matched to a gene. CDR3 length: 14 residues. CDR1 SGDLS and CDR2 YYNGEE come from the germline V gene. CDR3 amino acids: CASSASGTGVGYTF. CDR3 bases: TGTGCCAGCAGCGCCTCCGGGACAGGGGTCGGCTACACCTTC.

This CDR3 reads CASARDYGSTGELFF. In DNA, the CDR3 is TGTGCCAGCGCCCGGGACTATGGAAGCACCGGGGAGCTGTTTTTT. V and J are TRBV2 and TRBJ2-2; 7 positions match TRBD2. V shed 8 bases, J shed 4 bases, and the junction held 10 bases outside the gene matches. Per the germline V gene, CDR1 is SNHLY and CDR2 is FYNNEI. The CDR3 contains 15 residues.

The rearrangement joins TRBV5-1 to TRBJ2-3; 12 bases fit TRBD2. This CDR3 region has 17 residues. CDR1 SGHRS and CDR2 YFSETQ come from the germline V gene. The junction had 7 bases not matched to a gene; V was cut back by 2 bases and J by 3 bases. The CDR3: CASSFRLAGEDTDTQYF. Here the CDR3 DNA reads TGCGCCAGCAGCTTTCGACTAGCGGGGGAAGATACAGATACGCAGTATTTT.

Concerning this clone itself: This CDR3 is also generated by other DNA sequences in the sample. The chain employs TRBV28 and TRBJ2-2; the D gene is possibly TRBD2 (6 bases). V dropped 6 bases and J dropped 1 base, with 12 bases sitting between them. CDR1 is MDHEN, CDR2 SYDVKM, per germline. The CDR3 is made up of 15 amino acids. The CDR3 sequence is CASSLGTVNTGELFF. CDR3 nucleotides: TGTGCCAGCAGCCTCGGGACTGTGAACACCGGGGAGCTGTTTTTT.

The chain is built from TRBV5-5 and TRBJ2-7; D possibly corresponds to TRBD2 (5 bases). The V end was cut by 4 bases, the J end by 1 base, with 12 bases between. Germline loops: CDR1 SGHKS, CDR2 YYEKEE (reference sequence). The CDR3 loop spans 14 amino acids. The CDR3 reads CASSAPGESYEQYF. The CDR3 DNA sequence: TGTGCCAGCAGCGCCCCCGGGGAGTCCTACGAGCAGTACTTC.

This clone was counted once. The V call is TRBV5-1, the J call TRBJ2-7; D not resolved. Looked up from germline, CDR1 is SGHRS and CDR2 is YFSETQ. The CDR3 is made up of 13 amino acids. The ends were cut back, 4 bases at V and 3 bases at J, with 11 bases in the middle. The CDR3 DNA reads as TGCGCCAGCAGCCTGCCCGCAGGCTACGAGCAGTACTTC. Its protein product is CASSLPAGYEQYF. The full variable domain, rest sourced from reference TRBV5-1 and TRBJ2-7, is KAGVTQTPRYLIKTRGQQVTLSCSPISGHRSVSWYQQTPGQGLQFLFEYFSETQRNKGNFPGRFSGRQFSNSRSEMNVSTLELGDSALYLCASSLPAGYEQYFGPGTRLTVT.

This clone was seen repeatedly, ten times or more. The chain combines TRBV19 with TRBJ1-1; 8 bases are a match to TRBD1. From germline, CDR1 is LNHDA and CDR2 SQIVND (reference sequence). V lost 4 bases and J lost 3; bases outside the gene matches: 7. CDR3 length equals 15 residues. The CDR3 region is CASSNSDRGDTEAFF. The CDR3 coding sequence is TGTGCCAGTAGTAATTCCGACAGGGGTGACACTGAAGCTTTCTTT.

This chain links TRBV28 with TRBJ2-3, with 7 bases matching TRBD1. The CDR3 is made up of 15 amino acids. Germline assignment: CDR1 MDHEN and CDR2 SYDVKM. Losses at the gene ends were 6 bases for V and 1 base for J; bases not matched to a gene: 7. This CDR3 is CASRREDRRTDTQYF. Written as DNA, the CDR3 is TGTGCCAGCAGGCGCGAGGACAGGCGCACAGATACGCAGTATTTT.

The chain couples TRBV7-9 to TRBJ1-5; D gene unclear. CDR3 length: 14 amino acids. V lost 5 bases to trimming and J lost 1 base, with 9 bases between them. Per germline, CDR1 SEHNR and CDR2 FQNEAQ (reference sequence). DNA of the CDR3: TGTGCCAGCAGCCCCGTAACAAGCAATCAGCCCCAGCATTTT. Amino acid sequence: CASSPVTSNQPQHF.